This T cell receptor beta chain was profiled in a study of response to subunit inactivated influenza vaccine. Study-level findings and limits: Few new T cells, the authors suggested, are recruited by each seasonal influenza vaccination.

The CDR3 runs 12 residues. Trimming took off 4 bases at V and 2 bases at J, with 4 bases between the two ends. Germline CDR1 reads ENHRY; CDR2 reads SYGVKD. Comment on this clonotype: Antigen: not known.

TCRdb re-derived calls from the RT-PCR reads in MiXCR, one entry per CDR3 protein. The profile covers about 500,000 distinct CDR3 sequences, with about 17% appearing a single time and roughly 3% taken by the ten largest. The chain recombines TRBV10-3 with TRBJ2-3, with no clear D. The TCR was taken from a man in his fifties or sixties who received an inactivated influenza vaccine. Sequencing was performed on CD4+ T cells sorted from PBMCs, taken roughly 24 months after vaccination. Written as DNA, the CDR3 is TGTGCCATCAGTGTCCACACAGATACGCAGTATTTT. As protein: CAISVHTDTQYF.